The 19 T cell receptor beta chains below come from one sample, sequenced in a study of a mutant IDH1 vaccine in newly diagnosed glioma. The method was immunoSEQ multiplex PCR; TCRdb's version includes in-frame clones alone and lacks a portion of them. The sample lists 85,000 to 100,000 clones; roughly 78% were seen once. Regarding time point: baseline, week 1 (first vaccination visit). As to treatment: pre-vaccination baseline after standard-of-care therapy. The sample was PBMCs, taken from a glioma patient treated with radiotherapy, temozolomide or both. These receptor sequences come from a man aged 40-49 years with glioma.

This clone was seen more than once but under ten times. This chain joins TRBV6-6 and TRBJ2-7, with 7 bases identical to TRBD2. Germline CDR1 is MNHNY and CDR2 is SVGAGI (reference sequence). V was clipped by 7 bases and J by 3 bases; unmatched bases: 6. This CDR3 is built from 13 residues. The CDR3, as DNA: TGTGCCAGCAACCCTAGCGGAGTCTACGAGCAGTACTTC. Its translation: CASNPSGVYEQYF.

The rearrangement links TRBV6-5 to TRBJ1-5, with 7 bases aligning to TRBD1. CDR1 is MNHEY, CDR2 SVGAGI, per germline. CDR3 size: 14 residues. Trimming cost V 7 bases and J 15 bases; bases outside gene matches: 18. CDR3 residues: CASKRQGTSTSWHF. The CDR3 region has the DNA TGTGCCAGCAAAAGACAGGGCACATCCACTTCTTGGCATTTT.

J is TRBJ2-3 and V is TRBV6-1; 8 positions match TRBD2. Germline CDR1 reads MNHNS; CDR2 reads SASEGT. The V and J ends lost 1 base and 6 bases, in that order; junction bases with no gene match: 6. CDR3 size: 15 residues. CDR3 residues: CASSEGSGGSDTQYF. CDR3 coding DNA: TGTGCCAGCAGTGAAGGCAGCGGGGGTTCGGATACGCAGTATTTT.

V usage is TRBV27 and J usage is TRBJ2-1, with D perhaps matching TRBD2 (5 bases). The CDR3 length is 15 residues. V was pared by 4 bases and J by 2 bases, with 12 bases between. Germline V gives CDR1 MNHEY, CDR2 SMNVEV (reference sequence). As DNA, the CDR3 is TGTGCCAGCAGTTCGTTAGCGCTGGCCTACAATGAGCAGTTCTTC. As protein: CASSSLALAYNEQFF.

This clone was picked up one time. The CDR3 nucleotides are TGTGCCAGTAGTAGCGAATCGGGGTTGAACACTGAAGCTTTCTTT. This gives the protein CASSSESGLNTEAFF. The V call is TRBV19, the J call TRBJ1-1, with no clear D. The CDR3 loop spans 15 amino acids. Germline V lookup: CDR1 LNHDA, CDR2 SQIVND (reference sequence). The ends were cut back, 4 bases at V and 0 bases at J, with 12 bases in the middle.

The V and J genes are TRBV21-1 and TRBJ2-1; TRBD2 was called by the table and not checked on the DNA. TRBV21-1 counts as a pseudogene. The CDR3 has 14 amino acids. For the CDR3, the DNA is TGTGCCAGCAGCAAACCGGTCCTCGGGGGTGAGCAGTTCTTC. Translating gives CASSKPVLGGEQFF.

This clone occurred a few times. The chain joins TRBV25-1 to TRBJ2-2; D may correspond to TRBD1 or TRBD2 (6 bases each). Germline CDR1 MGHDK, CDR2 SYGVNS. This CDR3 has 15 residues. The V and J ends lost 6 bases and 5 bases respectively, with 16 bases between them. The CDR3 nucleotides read TGTGCCAGCAGCCCAAAGGGGGGTTTGACCGGGGAGCTGTTTTTT. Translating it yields CASSPKGGLTGELFF.

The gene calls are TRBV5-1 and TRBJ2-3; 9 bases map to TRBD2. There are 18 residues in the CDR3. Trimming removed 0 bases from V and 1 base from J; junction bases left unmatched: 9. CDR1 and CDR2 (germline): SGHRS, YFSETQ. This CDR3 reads CASSLDIAGAGGTDTQYF. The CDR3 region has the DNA TGCGCCAGCAGCTTGGATATAGCGGGAGCGGGAGGCACAGATACGCAGTATTTT. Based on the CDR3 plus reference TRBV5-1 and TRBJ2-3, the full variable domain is KAGVTQTPRYLIKTRGQQVTLSCSPISGHRSVSWYQQTPGQGLQFLFEYFSETQRNKGNFPGRFSGRQFSNSRSEMNVSTLELGDSALYLCASSLDIAGAGGTDTQYFGPGTRLTVL.

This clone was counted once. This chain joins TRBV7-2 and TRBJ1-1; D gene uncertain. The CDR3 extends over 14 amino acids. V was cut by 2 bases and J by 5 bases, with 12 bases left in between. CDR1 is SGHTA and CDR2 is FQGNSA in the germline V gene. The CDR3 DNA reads TGTGCCAGCAGCTTAAACGGCGGGAGGACTGAAGCTTTCTTT. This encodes CASSLNGGRTEAFF.

The CDR3 nucleotides read TGTGCCAGCAGCTTAGCCCGGACAGGGGCCTACGAGCAGTACTTC. This gives the protein CASSLARTGAYEQYF. The rearrangement uses TRBV7-9 and TRBJ2-7, with 9 bases fitting TRBD1. With 0 bases clipped from V and 2 bases from J, the junction kept 2 bases outside the gene matches. CDR1 and CDR2 from the germline V gene are SEHNR and FQNEAQ (reference sequence). CDR3 size: 15 residues.

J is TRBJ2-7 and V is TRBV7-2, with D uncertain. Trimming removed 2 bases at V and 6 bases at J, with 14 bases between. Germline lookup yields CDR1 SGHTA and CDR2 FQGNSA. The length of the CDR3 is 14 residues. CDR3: CASSLQAGPLEQYF. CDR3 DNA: TGTGCCAGCAGCTTACAGGCAGGCCCGCTCGAGCAGTACTTC.

The CDR3, as DNA: TGTGCCAGCAGCCCCCGCCCGGGAGGGGAGACCCAGTACTTC. It codes for CASSPRPGGETQYF. The chain recombines TRBV5-6 with TRBJ2-5, with 8 bases that match TRBD2. This CDR3 spans 14 amino acids. Germline V gives CDR1 SGHDT, CDR2 YYEEEE. The trim removed 4 bases at V and 5 bases at J, leaving 7 bases unmatched.

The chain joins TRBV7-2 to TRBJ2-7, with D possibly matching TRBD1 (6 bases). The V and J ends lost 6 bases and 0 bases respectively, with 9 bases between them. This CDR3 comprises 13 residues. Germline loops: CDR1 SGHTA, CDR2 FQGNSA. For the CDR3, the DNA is TGTGCCAGCAGACGGGACATCTCCTACGAGCAGTACTTC. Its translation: CASRRDISYEQYF.

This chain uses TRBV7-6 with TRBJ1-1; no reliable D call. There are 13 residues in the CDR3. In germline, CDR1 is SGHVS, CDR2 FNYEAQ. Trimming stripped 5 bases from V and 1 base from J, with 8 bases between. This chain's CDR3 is CASSLQENTEAFF. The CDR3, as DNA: TGTGCCAGCAGCCTTCAGGAGAACACTGAAGCTTTCTTT.

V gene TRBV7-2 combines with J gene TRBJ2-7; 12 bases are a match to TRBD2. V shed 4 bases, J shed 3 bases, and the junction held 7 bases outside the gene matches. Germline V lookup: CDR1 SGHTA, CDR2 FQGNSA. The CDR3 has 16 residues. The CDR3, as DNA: TGTGCCAGCAGCTCCCGGACTAGCGGGAAGGTCTACGAGCAGTACTTC. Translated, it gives CASSSRTSGKVYEQYF.

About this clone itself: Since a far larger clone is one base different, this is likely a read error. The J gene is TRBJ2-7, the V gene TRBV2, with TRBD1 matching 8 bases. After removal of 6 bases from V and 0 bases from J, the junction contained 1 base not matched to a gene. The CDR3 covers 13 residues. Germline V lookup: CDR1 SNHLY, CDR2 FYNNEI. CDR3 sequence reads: CASRGQASYEQYF. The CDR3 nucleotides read TGTGCCAGCAGGGGACAGGCCTCCTACGAGCAGTACTTC.

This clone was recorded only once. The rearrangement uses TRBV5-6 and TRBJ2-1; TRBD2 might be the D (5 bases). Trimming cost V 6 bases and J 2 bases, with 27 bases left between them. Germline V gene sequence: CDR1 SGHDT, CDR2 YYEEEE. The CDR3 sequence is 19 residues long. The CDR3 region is CASNPRIHRTPQTYNEQFF. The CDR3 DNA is TGTGCCAGCAACCCTCGGATACATCGGACTCCCCAGACCTACAATGAGCAGTTCTTC.

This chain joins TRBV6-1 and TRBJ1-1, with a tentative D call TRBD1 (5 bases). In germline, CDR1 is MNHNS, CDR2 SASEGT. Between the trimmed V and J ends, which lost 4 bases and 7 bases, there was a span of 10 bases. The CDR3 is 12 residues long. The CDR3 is CASSGERGEAFF. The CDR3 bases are TGTGCCAGCAGTGGGGAGAGGGGTGAAGCTTTCTTT.

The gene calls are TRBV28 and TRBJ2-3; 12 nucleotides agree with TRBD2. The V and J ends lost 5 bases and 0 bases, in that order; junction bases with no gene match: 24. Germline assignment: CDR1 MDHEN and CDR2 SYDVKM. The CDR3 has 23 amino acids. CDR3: CASSTSLWGLAGQEGGSTDTQYF. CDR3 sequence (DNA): TGTGCCAGCAGTACCAGCCTCTGGGGACTAGCGGGCCAGGAGGGGGGAAGCACAGATACGCAGTATTTT.